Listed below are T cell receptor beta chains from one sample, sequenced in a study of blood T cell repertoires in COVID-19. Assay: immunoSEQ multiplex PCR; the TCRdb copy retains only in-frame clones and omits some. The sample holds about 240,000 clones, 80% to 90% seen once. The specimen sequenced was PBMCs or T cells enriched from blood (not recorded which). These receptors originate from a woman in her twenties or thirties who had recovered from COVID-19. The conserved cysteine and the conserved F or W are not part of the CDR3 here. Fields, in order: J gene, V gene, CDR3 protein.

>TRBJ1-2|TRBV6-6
ASSPGGSTMGYT
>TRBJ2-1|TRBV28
ASSIGTGGNNEQF
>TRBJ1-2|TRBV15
ATSRDGGSYT
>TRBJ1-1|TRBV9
ASSVGRGTEAF
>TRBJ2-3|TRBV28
ASSPRLAPDPDTQY
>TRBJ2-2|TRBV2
ASSLKTGRKVGELF
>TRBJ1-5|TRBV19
ASSIDGHQGFH
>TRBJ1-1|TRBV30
AWKDSWDTEAF
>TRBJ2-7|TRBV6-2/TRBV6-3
ASSYTSSYEQY
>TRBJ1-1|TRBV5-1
ASSPGQTARTEAF
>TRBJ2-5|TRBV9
ASSSSGSHETQY
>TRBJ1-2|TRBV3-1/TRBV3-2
ASSQYSGDRSYGYT
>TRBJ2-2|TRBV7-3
ASSLDRSGGELF
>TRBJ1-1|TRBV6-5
ASTDRGEGEAF
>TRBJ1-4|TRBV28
ASSLGGRNEKLF
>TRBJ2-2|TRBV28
ASRGTDRGRAGELF
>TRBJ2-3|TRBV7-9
ASSLWTSGTLDTQY
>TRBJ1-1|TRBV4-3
ASSQFQINTEAF
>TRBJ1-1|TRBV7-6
ASGREGNTEAF
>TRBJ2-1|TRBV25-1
ASSFSGQSNEQF